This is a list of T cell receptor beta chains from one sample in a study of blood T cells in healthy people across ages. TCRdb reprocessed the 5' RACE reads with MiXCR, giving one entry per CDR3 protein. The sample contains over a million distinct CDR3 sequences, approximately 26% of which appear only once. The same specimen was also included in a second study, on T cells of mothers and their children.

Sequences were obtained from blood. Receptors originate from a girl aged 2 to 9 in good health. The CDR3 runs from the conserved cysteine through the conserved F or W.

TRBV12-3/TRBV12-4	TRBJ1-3	CASRKQGGNTIYF
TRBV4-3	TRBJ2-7	CASSRQPNSAYEQYF
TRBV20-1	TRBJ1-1	CSVNSWASNTEAFF
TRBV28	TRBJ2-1	CASSFRGSSYNEQFF
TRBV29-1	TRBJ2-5	CSVEAHFRETQYF
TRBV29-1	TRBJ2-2	CSVEVSRSGELFF
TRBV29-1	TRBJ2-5	CSAGTGEETQYF
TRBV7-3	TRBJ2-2	CASSLLGLAGANTGELFF
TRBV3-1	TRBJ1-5	CASSQGHSVQPQHF
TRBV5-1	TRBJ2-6	CASNQGTGANVLTF
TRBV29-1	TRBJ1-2	CSVEQGVGYGYTF
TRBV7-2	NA	CASSPLPVAGVEQYF
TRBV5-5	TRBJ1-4	CASSLVTGGEKLFF
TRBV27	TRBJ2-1	CASSSPGLLNNEQFF
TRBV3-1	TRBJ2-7	CASSQSSGLLIYEQYF
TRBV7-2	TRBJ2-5	CASSPGLAGAQTQYF
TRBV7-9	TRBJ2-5	CASSSMTSGGQETQYF
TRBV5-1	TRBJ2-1	CASSLANLREQFF